This passage covers 28 T cell receptor beta chains from one sample sequenced in a study of graft-versus-host responses after intestinal transplantation. Measured with immunoSEQ multiplex PCR; TCRdb has only the in-frame clones, and not every one. The sample carries about 130,000 clones, roughly 91% recorded once. These receptors have no known antigen. Sequences were derived from unstimulated CD4+ T cells sorted from spleen or lymph node cells, sampled before intestinal transplant. The receptors were gathered from a human donor who received an intestinal transplant.

The chain uses TRBV19 and TRBJ2-1; weak D call: TRBD2 (6 bases). The germline V gene has CDR1 LNHDA and CDR2 SQIVND (reference sequence). This CDR3 has 12 residues. V dropped 5 bases and J dropped 9 bases, with 11 bases sitting between them. The CDR3 region is CASSWGESEQFF. CDR3 in DNA: TGTGCCAGTAGTTGGGGGGAGAGTGAGCAGTTCTTC.

The V call is TRBV27, the J call TRBJ1-5; tentative D call: TRBD1 (6 bases). The CDR3 totals 15 residues. Trimming shortened V by 2 bases and J by 0 bases, and 8 bases separated the two germline ends. The germline CDR1 and CDR2 sequences are MNHEY and SMNVEV (reference sequence). CDR3: CASSLGQTSNQPQHF. In DNA form, the CDR3 reads TGTGCCAGCAGTTTAGGACAGACTAGCAATCAGCCCCAGCATTTT.

Of note for this clone: Distinct nucleotide sequences in the sample also encode this CDR3. The chain uses TRBV20-1 and TRBJ2-3; possibly TRBD2 for D (5 bases). V dropped 5 bases and J dropped 3 bases, with 6 bases sitting between them. The CDR3 has 11 amino acids. CDR1 and CDR2 from the germline V gene are DFQATT and SNEGSKA (reference sequence). CDR3 DNA sequence: TGCAGTGCTCTAGCAACAGATACGCAGTATTTT. This encodes CSALATDTQYF.

The rearrangement joins TRBV6-5 to TRBJ1-5, with unresolved D. CDR3 length equals 11 residues. Germline V gene sequence: CDR1 MNHEY, CDR2 SVGAGI. V was shortened by 5 bases and J by 11 bases, with 10 bases between the two germline ends. The CDR3 DNA reads TGTGCCAGCAGTGAAGGGCATACCCAGCATTTT. Translated, it gives CASSEGHTQHF.

This chain's CDR3 is CASSATGEVEQYF. Here the CDR3 DNA reads TGTGCCAGCAGCGCGACAGGGGAGGTCGAGCAGTACTTC. The chain is built from TRBV9 and TRBJ2-7; 8 bases match TRBD1. V lost 3 bases and J lost 6; bases outside the gene matches: 5. The CDR3 is 13 amino acids. CDR1 and CDR2 from the germline V gene are SGDLS and YYNGEE.

This chain connects TRBV9 to TRBJ2-3; 14 bases match TRBD2. V lost 0 bases and J lost 11; bases outside the gene matches: 2. The germline V gene encodes CDR1 SGDLS and CDR2 YYNGEE. This CDR3 comprises 14 residues. CDR3: CASSVVGLAGVQYF. DNA for the CDR3: TGTGCCAGCAGCGTAGTGGGACTAGCGGGAGTGCAGTATTTT.

This chain uses TRBV6-5 with TRBJ2-7; 10 bases match TRBD2. V was pared by 6 bases and J by 7 bases, with 12 bases of the junction left unmatched. The CDR3 sequence is 15 residues long. Germline V CDR1 and CDR2: MNHEY, SVGAGI. Here the CDR3 DNA reads TGTGCCAGCAGCATACTAGCGGGGCTGGCTGGAGAGCAGTACTTC. Its protein product is CASSILAGLAGEQYF.

The chain couples TRBV21-1 to TRBJ2-1; TRBD2 is taken as the D call from the table, unchecked against the DNA. TRBV21-1 is classified as a pseudogene. The length of the CDR3 is 17 residues. The CDR3 region is CASSPKTSGRAANEQFF. In DNA, the CDR3 is TGTGCCAGCAGCCCTAAGACTAGCGGGAGGGCCGCTAATGAGCAGTTCTTC.

V gene TRBV4-3 combines with J gene TRBJ2-3; tentatively, D is TRBD1 or TRBD2 (5 bases each). Trimming took off 0 bases at V and 7 bases at J, with 20 bases between the two ends. This CDR3 contains 17 residues. Germline CDR1 and CDR2: LGHNA and YSLEER. The CDR3 sequence is CASSQDLGLGVDNTQYF. The CDR3 coding sequence is TGCGCCAGCAGCCAAGATCTTGGTCTGGGGGTAGATAATACGCAGTATTTT.

This chain uses TRBV28 with TRBJ1-1; D remains unclear. Trimming shortened V by 11 bases and J by 7 bases, and 5 bases separated the two germline ends. This CDR3 has 8 amino acids. Germline V gene sequence: CDR1 MDHEN, CDR2 SYDVKM. CDR3 bases: TGTGCCTCCGGTGAAGCTTTCTTT. As protein: CASGEAFF.

V gene TRBV27 combines with J gene TRBJ1-2, with 9 positions matching TRBD1. The CDR3 is made up of 15 amino acids. The germline V gene has CDR1 MNHEY and CDR2 SMNVEV (reference sequence). V lost 2 bases, J lost 8 bases, and 9 bases stayed unmatched. The CDR3 sequence: CASSLEGTGTYGYTF. CDR3 coding DNA: TGTGCCAGCAGTTTAGAGGGGACAGGGACATACGGCTACACCTTC.

The table lists this clone with a few counts. Compared with germline, one end of the junction differs, possibly owing to a read error. The rearrangement joins TRBV7-9 to TRBJ1-1, with 9 bases lining up with TRBD1. The V gene's germline CDR1 is SEHNR and CDR2 FQNEAQ (reference sequence). The CDR3 totals 12 residues. The CDR3 DNA sequence: TGTGCCAGCAGCTCCCGGACAGGGGAGAGAGTCTTT. Protein product: CASSSRTGERVF.

The V gene is TRBV5-8, the J gene TRBJ2-5; 10 bases map to TRBD1. Germline CDR1 is SGHTS and CDR2 is YDEGEE. The V segment lost 3 bases and the J segment 4 bases; nucleotides outside the gene matches: 6. This CDR3 is 15 amino acids long. The CDR3 loop reads CASSYRDRGRETQYF. CDR3 bases: TGTGCCAGCAGCTACCGGGACAGGGGTAGAGAGACCCAGTACTTC.

The chain uses TRBV6-1 and TRBJ2-1; the D is unclear. The germline gives CDR1 MNHNS, CDR2 SASEGT. The CDR3 consists of 15 residues. V lost 3 bases to trimming and J lost 2 bases, with 11 bases between them. Written as DNA, the CDR3 is TGTGCCAGCAGTGAGTTCGCGTTGGCCTACAATGAGCAGTTCTTC. Its protein is CASSEFALAYNEQFF.

V gene TRBV6-1 combines with J gene TRBJ1-5; possibly TRBD1 for D (5 bases). V was clipped by 7 bases and J by 0 bases, with 13 bases between them. Germline V gene sequence: CDR1 MNHNS, CDR2 SASEGT. The CDR3 is made up of 15 amino acids. The CDR3 region is CASTQQVYSNQPQHF. For the CDR3, the DNA is TGTGCCAGCACCCAACAGGTCTATAGCAATCAGCCCCAGCATTTT.

The chain is built from TRBV28 and TRBJ2-5; 12 positions match TRBD2. The better agreement between TRBJ2-7 and the DNA end casts doubt on the J call. The CDR3 runs 16 residues. Per the germline V gene, CDR1 is MDHEN and CDR2 is SYDVKM. CDR3 amino acids: CASSGGTSGPSYEQYF. CDR3 DNA sequence: TGTGCCAGCAGTGGGGGGACTAGCGGGCCTTCCTACGAGCAGTACTTC.

In this sample, this clone turned up once. This sequence joins TRBV9 and TRBJ2-3; D gene uncertain. There are 13 residues in the CDR3. Germline CDR1 reads SGDLS; CDR2 reads YYNGEE. V was clipped by 0 bases and J by 5 bases, with 7 bases between them. This chain's CDR3 is CASSVVSVDTQYF. The CDR3, as DNA: TGTGCCAGCAGCGTAGTCAGCGTAGATACGCAGTATTTT. The variable domain in full, completed from reference TRBV9 and TRBJ2-3, reads DSGVTQTPKHLITATGQRVTLRCSPRSGDLSVYWYQQSLDQGLQFLIQYYNGEERAKGNILERFSAQQFPDLHSELNLSSLELGDSALYFCASSVVSVDTQYFGPGTRLTVL.

The chain couples TRBV6-5 to TRBJ2-5; D not certain. Between the trimmed V and J ends, which lost 4 bases and 2 bases, there was a span of 8 bases. The CDR3 spans 13 residues. In germline, CDR1 is MNHEY, CDR2 SVGAGI. DNA for the CDR3: TGTGCCAGCAGTTCGCACAGACAAGAGACCCAGTACTTC. Protein product: CASSSHRQETQYF.

A few counts support this clone. The chain carries TRBV9 and TRBJ2-2, with unresolved D. The CDR3 consists of 14 residues. Per the germline V gene, CDR1 is SGDLS and CDR2 is YYNGEE. Deletions cut 3 bases from V and 3 bases from J, with 9 bases between. This chain's CDR3 is CASSAVLDTGELFF. CDR3 bases: TGTGCCAGCAGCGCCGTGTTGGACACCGGGGAGCTGTTTTTT. Using reference TRBV9 and TRBJ2-2 for the parts outside the CDR3, the full variable domain is DSGVTQTPKHLITATGQRVTLRCSPRSGDLSVYWYQQSLDQGLQFLIQYYNGEERAKGNILERFSAQQFPDLHSELNLSSLELGDSALYFCASSAVLDTGELFFGEGSRLTVL.

This sequence joins TRBV10-3 and TRBJ2-7, with TRBD1 matching 11 bases. This CDR3 region has 15 residues. With V trimmed by 4 bases and J by 3 bases, 5 bases remained unmatched. Germline V CDR1 and CDR2: ENHRY, SYGVKD. The CDR3 spells CAISVVGQGVYEQYF. The CDR3 nucleotides read TGTGCCATCAGTGTAGTGGGACAGGGGGTCTACGAGCAGTACTTC.

This chain uses TRBV4-2 with TRBJ1-1, with unresolved D. The CDR3 spans 13 residues. CDR1 LGHNA and CDR2 YNFKEQ come from the germline V gene. V was cut by 6 bases and J by 3 bases, with 11 bases left in between. CDR3 nucleotide sequence: TGTGCCAGCAGTTTGCAGCCGGACACTGAAGCTTTCTTT. Translating it yields CASSLQPDTEAFF.

The chain carries TRBV6-6 and TRBJ1-1, with 10 nucleotides matching TRBD1. Looked up from germline, CDR1 is MNHNY and CDR2 is SVGAGI (reference sequence). CDR3 length equals 14 residues. V lost 6 bases, J lost 2 bases, and 3 bases stayed unmatched. The CDR3 here is CASRGQGRNTEAFF. The CDR3 nucleotides read TGTGCCAGCAGGGGACAGGGGCGAAACACTGAAGCTTTCTTT.

This chain connects TRBV18 to TRBJ2-1, with 8 bases fitting TRBD1. V lost 4 bases and J lost 6; bases outside the gene matches: 2. Germline loops: CDR1 KGHSH, CDR2 LQKENI. The CDR3 totals 13 residues. CDR3 nucleotides: TGTGCCAGCTCACGCGACAGGGGCAATGAGCAGTTCTTC. Translating it yields CASSRDRGNEQFF.

This clone came up a few times. In the same sample, other DNA sequences code for this CDR3. The rearrangement uses TRBV19 and TRBJ2-3; no reliable D call. The CDR3 contains 14 residues. Per the germline V gene, CDR1 is LNHDA and CDR2 is SQIVND (reference sequence). Trimming removed 2 bases from V and 3 bases from J, with 9 bases in between. Here the CDR3 DNA reads TGTGCCAGTAGTATAAAAGACGGGACAGATACGCAGTATTTT. This translates into CASSIKDGTDTQYF. The full variable domain, in which reference TRBV19 and TRBJ2-3 provide the parts outside the CDR3, is DGGITQSPKYLFRKEGQNVTLSCEQNLNHDAMYWYRQDPGQGLRLIYYSQIVNDFQKGDIAEGYSVSREKKESFPLTVTSAQKNPTAFYLCASSIKDGTDTQYFGPGTRLTVL.

The J gene is TRBJ1-6, the V gene TRBV30; D is unresolved. The CDR3 sequence is 13 residues long. Trimming removed 2 bases at V and 9 bases at J, with 11 bases between. The germline CDR1 and CDR2 sequences are GTSNPN and SVGIG (reference sequence). The CDR3: CAWSNPSGSPLHF. As DNA, the CDR3 is TGTGCCTGGAGTAACCCCAGTGGTTCACCCCTCCACTTT.

The chain uses TRBV5-1 and TRBJ1-1; D is uncertain. CDR1 is SGHRS and CDR2 is YFSETQ in the germline V gene. Trimming pared 2 bases from V and 0 bases from J, leaving 8 bases between. This CDR3 region has 14 residues. CDR3 DNA: TGCGCCAGCAGCTTCCTGGATTTGAACACTGAAGCTTTCTTT. Translation gives CASSFLDLNTEAFF.

This chain uses TRBV5-1 with TRBJ2-3, with no clear D. The CDR3 runs to 14 residues. Germline V lookup: CDR1 SGHRS, CDR2 YFSETQ. V was shortened by 2 bases and J by 0 bases, with 7 bases between the two germline ends. The CDR3 reads CASSLLQSTDTQYF. CDR3 coding DNA: TGCGCCAGCAGCTTACTTCAAAGCACAGATACGCAGTATTTT. Drawing the rest from reference TRBV5-1 and TRBJ2-3, the complete variable domain is KAGVTQTPRYLIKTRGQQVTLSCSPISGHRSVSWYQQTPGQGLQFLFEYFSETQRNKGNFPGRFSGRQFSNSRSEMNVSTLELGDSALYLCASSLLQSTDTQYFGPGTRLTVL.

Written as DNA, the CDR3 is TGTGCCAGCTCCCTCACAGGGGTCAATCAGCCCCAGCATTTT. It yields the protein CASSLTGVNQPQHF. The chain couples TRBV18 to TRBJ1-5; 7 bases are a match to TRBD1. This CDR3 is 14 amino acids long. Germline values: CDR1 KGHSH, CDR2 LQKENI. The V segment lost 6 bases and the J segment 3 bases; nucleotides outside the gene matches: 5.